This is a list of T cell receptor beta chains from one sample in a study of blood T cell repertoires in COVID-19. Generated by immunoSEQ multiplex PCR, the TCRdb table keeps only in-frame clones and is missing some. The data contain tens of thousands of clones, 74% of them singletons. Source material: peripheral blood. Receptors originate from a man between 65 and 85 years old with COVID-19, enrolled during active disease. The conserved cysteine and the conserved F or W are not part of the CDR3 here. Size is omitted from some rows. Given values are once, few, many or a class for expanded clones.

CDR3aa: ATSRDIDTQY; abundance: .; v_gene: TRBV15; j_gene: TRBJ2-3
CDR3aa: ASSGRQPYGYT; abundance: .; v_gene: TRBV19; j_gene: TRBJ1-2
CDR3aa: AISELGQGARSYNSPLH; abundance: few; v_gene: TRBV10-3; j_gene: TRBJ1-6
CDR3aa: ASRPGYNEQF; abundance: .; v_gene: TRBV2; j_gene: TRBJ2-1
CDR3aa: SASVGKTDYQPQH; abundance: .; v_gene: TRBV20-1; j_gene: TRBJ1-5
CDR3aa: ASQTRGGNYGYT; abundance: .; v_gene: TRBV7-9; j_gene: TRBJ1-2
CDR3aa: ASSQGQGGEETQY; abundance: .; v_gene: TRBV4-2; j_gene: TRBJ2-5
CDR3aa: ASSHSSASSYEQY; abundance: .; v_gene: TRBV27; j_gene: TRBJ2-7
CDR3aa: ASSAFSGRAYNEQF; abundance: few; v_gene: TRBV10-2; j_gene: TRBJ2-1
CDR3aa: ASGQETNTEAF; abundance: .; v_gene: TRBV2; j_gene: TRBJ1-1
CDR3aa: ASRGGGLAEQETQY; abundance: .; v_gene: TRBV28; j_gene: TRBJ2-5
CDR3aa: SVEDSPSGRVSYNEQF; abundance: .; v_gene: TRBV29-1; j_gene: TRBJ2-1
CDR3aa: ASSQQGPYEQY; abundance: once; v_gene: TRBV14; j_gene: TRBJ2-7
CDR3aa: ASSLSHGTYEQY; abundance: few; v_gene: TRBV7-9; j_gene: TRBJ2-7
CDR3aa: AISESPSSPLH; abundance: few; v_gene: TRBV10-3; j_gene: TRBJ1-6
CDR3aa: ASSLLAGQYNEQF; abundance: few; v_gene: TRBV5-1; j_gene: TRBJ2-1
CDR3aa: ASSSSPGLAGSEQY; abundance: few; v_gene: TRBV27; j_gene: TRBJ2-7
CDR3aa: ASSPRGLNYNEQF; abundance: .; v_gene: TRBV6-5; j_gene: TRBJ2-1
CDR3aa: ASSPDRGLLERNTQY; abundance: .; v_gene: TRBV2; j_gene: TRBJ2-3
CDR3aa: ASSFSGRHGNEQF; abundance: .; v_gene: TRBV7-8; j_gene: TRBJ2-1
CDR3aa: ASSLRPYQETQY; abundance: .; v_gene: TRBV7-6; j_gene: TRBJ2-5
CDR3aa: ASSMLRGTNEKLF; abundance: .; v_gene: TRBV7-6; j_gene: TRBJ1-4
CDR3aa: ASQTVSHEQY; abundance: few; v_gene: TRBV6-5; j_gene: TRBJ2-7
CDR3aa: ASGAGQGQY; abundance: .; v_gene: TRBV28; j_gene: TRBJ2-7
CDR3aa: ASSPTSGVRTGELF; abundance: .; v_gene: TRBV9; j_gene: TRBJ2-2
CDR3aa: ASRPGQGTGELF; abundance: .; v_gene: TRBV7-9; j_gene: TRBJ2-2
CDR3aa: ATSREAVNTIY; abundance: .; v_gene: TRBV15; j_gene: TRBJ1-3
CDR3aa: ASSRGRENTEAF; abundance: .; v_gene: TRBV14; j_gene: TRBJ1-1
CDR3aa: ASSVGLGALDEQF; abundance: few; v_gene: TRBV9; j_gene: TRBJ2-1
CDR3aa: ATSAPHGDGELF; abundance: .; v_gene: TRBV24-1; j_gene: TRBJ2-2
CDR3aa: ASSLRGYEQY; abundance: .; v_gene: TRBV28; j_gene: TRBJ2-7
CDR3aa: AIRTDYGYT; abundance: once; v_gene: TRBV3-1/TRBV3-2; j_gene: TRBJ1-2
CDR3aa: ASSRAKGADTQY; abundance: .; v_gene: TRBV19; j_gene: TRBJ2-3
CDR3aa: ASSLARDGYEQY; abundance: .; v_gene: TRBV7-2; j_gene: TRBJ2-7
CDR3aa: ASSIVGIGGEAF; abundance: .; v_gene: TRBV19; j_gene: TRBJ1-1
CDR3aa: ASNQGRDRPYEQY; abundance: .; v_gene: TRBV3-1/TRBV3-2; j_gene: TRBJ2-7
CDR3aa: ASRTDRVATSPLH; abundance: .; v_gene: TRBV28; j_gene: TRBJ1-6
CDR3aa: ASSFQQVPGRGTEAF; abundance: many; v_gene: TRBV27; j_gene: TRBJ1-1
CDR3aa: AIGTGGNYGYT; abundance: .; v_gene: TRBV10-3; j_gene: TRBJ1-2
CDR3aa: ASSSGLANEQY; abundance: .; v_gene: TRBV7-2; j_gene: TRBJ2-7
CDR3aa: AHSSFTGTGVYNEQF; abundance: .; v_gene: TRBV28; j_gene: TRBJ2-1
CDR3aa: ASSAGVGQPQH; abundance: few; v_gene: TRBV2; j_gene: TRBJ1-5
CDR3aa: ATSDRLPLAAGANVLT; abundance: .; v_gene: TRBV24-1; j_gene: TRBJ2-6